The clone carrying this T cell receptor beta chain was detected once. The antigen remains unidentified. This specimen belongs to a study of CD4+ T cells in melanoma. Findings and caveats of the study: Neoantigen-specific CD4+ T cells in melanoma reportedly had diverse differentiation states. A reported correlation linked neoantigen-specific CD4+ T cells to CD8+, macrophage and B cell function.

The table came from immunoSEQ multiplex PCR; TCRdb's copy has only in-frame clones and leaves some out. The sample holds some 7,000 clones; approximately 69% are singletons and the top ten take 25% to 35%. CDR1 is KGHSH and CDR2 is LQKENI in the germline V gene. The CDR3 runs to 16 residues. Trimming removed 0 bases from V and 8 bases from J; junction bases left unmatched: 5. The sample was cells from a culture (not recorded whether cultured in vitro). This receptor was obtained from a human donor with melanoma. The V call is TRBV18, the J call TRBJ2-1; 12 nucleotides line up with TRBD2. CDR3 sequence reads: CASSPPKLAGGHEQFF. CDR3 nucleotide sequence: TGTGCCAGCTCACCACCGAAACTAGCGGGGGGCCATGAGCAGTTCTTC.